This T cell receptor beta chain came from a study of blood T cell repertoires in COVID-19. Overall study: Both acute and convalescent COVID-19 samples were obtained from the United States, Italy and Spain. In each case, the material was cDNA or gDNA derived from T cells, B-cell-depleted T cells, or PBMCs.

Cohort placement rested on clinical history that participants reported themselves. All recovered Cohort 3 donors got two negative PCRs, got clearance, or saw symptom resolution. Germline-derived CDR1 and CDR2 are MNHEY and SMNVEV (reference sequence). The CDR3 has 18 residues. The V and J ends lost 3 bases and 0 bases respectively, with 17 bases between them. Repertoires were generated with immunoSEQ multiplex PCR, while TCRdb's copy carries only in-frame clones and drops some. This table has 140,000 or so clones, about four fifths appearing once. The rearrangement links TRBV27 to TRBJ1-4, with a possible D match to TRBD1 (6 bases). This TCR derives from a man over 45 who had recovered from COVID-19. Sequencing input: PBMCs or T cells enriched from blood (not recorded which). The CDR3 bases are TGTGCCAGCAGTTTGGGGGCGACTTCCTCTGCAACTAATGAAAAACTGTTTTTT. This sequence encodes CASSLGATSSATNEKLFF.